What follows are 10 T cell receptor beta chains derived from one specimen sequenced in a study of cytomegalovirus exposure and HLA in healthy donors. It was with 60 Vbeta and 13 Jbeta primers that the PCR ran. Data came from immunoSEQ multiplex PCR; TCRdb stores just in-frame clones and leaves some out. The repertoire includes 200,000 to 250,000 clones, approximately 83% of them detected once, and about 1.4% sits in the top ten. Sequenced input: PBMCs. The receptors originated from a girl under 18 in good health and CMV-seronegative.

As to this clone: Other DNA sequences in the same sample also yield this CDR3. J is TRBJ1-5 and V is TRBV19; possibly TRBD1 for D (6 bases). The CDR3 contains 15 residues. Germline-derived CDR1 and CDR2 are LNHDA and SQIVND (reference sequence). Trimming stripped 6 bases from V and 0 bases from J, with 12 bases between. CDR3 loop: CASRQGPYSNQPQHF. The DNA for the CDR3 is TGTGCCAGTAGACAGGGTCCCTATAGCAATCAGCCCCAGCATTTT.

The chain's CDR3 is CASSLIGLAVNEQFF. CDR3 sequence (DNA): TGCGCCAGCAGCTTGATTGGACTAGCAGTGAATGAGCAGTTCTTC. This chain joins TRBV5-1 and TRBJ2-1; 8 bases line up with TRBD2. Germline CDR1 and CDR2: SGHRS and YFSETQ. V was clipped by 1 base and J by 7 bases; unmatched bases: 7. This CDR3 has 15 residues.

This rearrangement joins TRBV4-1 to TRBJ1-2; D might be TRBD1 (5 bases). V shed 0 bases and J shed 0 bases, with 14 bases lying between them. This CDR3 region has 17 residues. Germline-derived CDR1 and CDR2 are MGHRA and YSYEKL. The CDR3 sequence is CASSQEVRVYSNYGYTF. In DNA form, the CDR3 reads TGCGCCAGCAGCCAAGAGGTCAGGGTCTACTCTAACTATGGCTACACCTTC.

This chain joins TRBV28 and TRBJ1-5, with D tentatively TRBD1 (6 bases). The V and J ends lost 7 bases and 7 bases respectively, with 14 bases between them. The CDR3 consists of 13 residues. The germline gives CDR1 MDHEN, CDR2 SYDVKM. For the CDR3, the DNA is TGTGCCAGCAAGGGGGGGGTCGGACAGCCCCAGCATTTT. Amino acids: CASKGGVGQPQHF. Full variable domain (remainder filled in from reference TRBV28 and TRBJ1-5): DVKVTQSSRYLVKRTGEKVFLECVQDMDHENMFWYRQDPGLGLRLIYFSYDVKMKEKGDIPEGYSVSREKKERFSLILESASTNQTSMYLCASKGGVGQPQHFGDGTRLSIL.

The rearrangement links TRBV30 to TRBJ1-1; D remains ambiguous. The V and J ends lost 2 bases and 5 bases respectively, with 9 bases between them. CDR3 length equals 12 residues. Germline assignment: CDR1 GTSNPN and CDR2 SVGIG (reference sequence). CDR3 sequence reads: CAWSIGLTEAFF. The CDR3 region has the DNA TGTGCCTGGAGTATCGGACTAACTGAAGCTTTCTTT.

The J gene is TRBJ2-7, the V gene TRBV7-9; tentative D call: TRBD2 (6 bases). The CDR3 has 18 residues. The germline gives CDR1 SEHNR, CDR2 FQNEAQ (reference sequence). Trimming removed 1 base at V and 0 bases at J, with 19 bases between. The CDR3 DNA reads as TGTGCCAGCAGCTTAGGGCTCGGGGGTGCAGCTGGCTCCTACGAGCAGTACTTC. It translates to CASSLGLGGAAGSYEQYF.

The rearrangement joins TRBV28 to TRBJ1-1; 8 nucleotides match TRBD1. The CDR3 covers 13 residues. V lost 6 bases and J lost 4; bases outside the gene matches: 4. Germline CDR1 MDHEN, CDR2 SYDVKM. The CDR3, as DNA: TGTGCCAGCAGGCGAACAGGGGGCACTGAAGCTTTCTTT. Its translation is CASRRTGGTEAFF.

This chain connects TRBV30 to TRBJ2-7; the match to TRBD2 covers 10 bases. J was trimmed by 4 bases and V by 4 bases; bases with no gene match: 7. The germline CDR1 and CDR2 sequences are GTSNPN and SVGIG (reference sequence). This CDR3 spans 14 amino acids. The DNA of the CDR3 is TGTGCCTGGAACGTGGGACTAGCGACTTACGAGCAGTACTTC. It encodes CAWNVGLATYEQYF.

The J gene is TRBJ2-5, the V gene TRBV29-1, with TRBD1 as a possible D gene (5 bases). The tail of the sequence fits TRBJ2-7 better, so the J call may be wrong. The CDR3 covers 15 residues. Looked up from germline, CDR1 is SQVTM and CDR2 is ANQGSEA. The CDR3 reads CSVGWRRVSSYEQYF. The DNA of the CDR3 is TGCAGCGTTGGTTGGCGCAGGGTGAGCTCCTACGAGCAGTACTTC.

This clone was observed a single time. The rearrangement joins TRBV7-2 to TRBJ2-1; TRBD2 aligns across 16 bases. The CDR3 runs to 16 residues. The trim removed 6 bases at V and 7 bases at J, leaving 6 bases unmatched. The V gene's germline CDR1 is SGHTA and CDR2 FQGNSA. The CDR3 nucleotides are TGTGCCAGCAGTTCACCGGGACTAGCGGGGGGGAATGAGCAGTTCTTC. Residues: CASSSPGLAGGNEQFF.